Following are 5 T cell receptor beta chains from one sample sequenced in a study of T cells in women clearing cervical HPV infection. Sequencing was performed with immunoSEQ multiplex PCR; in TCRdb, only in-frame clones are kept and a portion is missing. This sample's table reports around 20,000 clones. Sequencing was done on a sample of blood buffy coat. These TCRs come from a woman aged 18 to 69 with a cervical HPV16 infection that either progressed to CIN3+ or cleared (not recorded which).

Regarding this clone: The CDR3 end lies 3 residues beyond the end of the read and is filled in from the germline J gene. The J gene is TRBJ1-1, the V gene TRBV18, with D possibly TRBD1 on 6 matching bases. V shed 5 bases and J shed 4 bases, with 17 bases lying between them. In germline, CDR1 is KGHSH, CDR2 LQKENI. The CDR3 length is 15 residues. CDR3 DNA, as far as it was read: TGTGCCAGCTCAGGGGAAGGGGGTAGGAGCACTGAA. This encodes CASSGEGGRSTE. The whole CDR3 protein reads CASSGEGGRSTEAFF.

To note about this clone: A read error may account for a junction end that differs from germline. The CDR3 is cut off 3 residues early in the read; its end comes from the germline J gene. The chain is built from TRBV7-6 and TRBJ2-3; D call uncertain. This CDR3 has 14 amino acids. Germline CDR1 reads SGHVS; CDR2 reads FNYEAQ. CDR3 in amino acids: CASSLDVVTDTQYF. The covered CDR3 bases are TGTGCTAGCAGCTTAGATGTGGTAACAGACACG.

Concerning this clone itself: The read halts 3 residues ahead of the CDR3 end, with the missing end drawn from the germline J gene. V is TRBV7-2 and J is TRBJ1-4; a weak D match, TRBD1 (5 bases). Germline CDR1 SGHTA, CDR2 FQGNSA. The CDR3 is made up of 14 amino acids. V was trimmed by 5 bases and J by 5 bases, leaving 12 bases between them. The CDR3 here is CASSRRSGNEKLFF. The covered CDR3 bases are TGTGCCAGCAGCCGGCGGTCAGGGAATGAAAAA.

The CDR3: CAWSPQTGNTIYF. Incomplete CDR3 DNA: TGTGCCTGGAGCCCCCAGACTGGAAACACC. This chain uses TRBV30 with TRBJ1-3; the D is unclear. The read ends 3 residues early relative to the CDR3; the germline J gene fills the gap. The CDR3 extends over 13 amino acids. Germline assignment: CDR1 GTSNPN and CDR2 SVGIG (reference sequence). With 3 bases removed from V and 2 bases from J, the gap between germline ends came to 8 bases.

A note on this clone: Read data end 3 residues before the CDR3 end; the end is taken from the germline J gene. The rearrangement links TRBV7-2 to TRBJ1-2; D is ambiguous. The germline CDR1 and CDR2 sequences are SGHTA and FQGNSA. The CDR3 runs to 14 residues. The CDR3 region is CASSLGWADYDYTF. The covered CDR3 bases are TGTGCCAGCAGCTTAGGTTGGGCAGACTACGAC.